This T cell receptor (beta chain) originates from a study of cytomegalovirus exposure and HLA in healthy donors. A multiplex PCR was run with 60 Vbeta primers and 13 Jbeta primers. Method: immunoSEQ multiplex PCR; TCRdb's copy keeps in-frame clones and lacks some. The data show around 150,000 clones, with approximately 72% seen just once and roughly 2% held by the top ten. The CDR3 is made up of 14 amino acids. CDR1 and CDR2 (germline): SGDLS, YYNGEE. V lost 1 base, J lost 7 bases, and 1 base stayed unmatched. What was sequenced was PBMCs. This clonotype was obtained from a female donor in good health and CMV-seronegative. The chain links TRBV9 to TRBJ1-6; TRBD1 aligns across 8 bases. DNA of the CDR3: TGTGCCAGCAGCGTACGGGACAGGAATTCACCCCTCCACTTT. Protein sequence: CASSVRDRNSPLHF.